These 3 T cell receptor beta chains were sequenced from one sample in a study of blood T cell repertoires in COVID-19 (dated by TCRdb to the early 2020s). Library preparation was by the immunoSEQ multiplex PCR assay. Drawn from immuneACCESS, this table holds only the in-frame rearrangements with V and J called that TCRdb kept. Clones are partly lost; checked studies trace under half to an unresolved V gene and leave the rest unexplained. For this sample there are 260,000 or so clones; approximately 90% appear just once. Clones ranked in the top ten supply roughly 1.2% of the sample. The material sequenced was PBMCs or T cells enriched from blood (not recorded which). All receptors come from a woman aged 40 to 50 with acute COVID-19.

This chain joins TRBV7-2 and TRBJ2-2, with TRBD1 identical over 9 bases. V lost 6 bases, J lost 3 bases, and 5 bases stayed unmatched. This CDR3 comprises 15 residues. Germline loops: CDR1 SGHTA, CDR2 FQGNSA. CDR3 sequence reads: CASRQQGADTGELFF. The CDR3 DNA sequence: TGTGCCAGCAGGCAACAGGGGGCGGACACCGGGGAGCTGTTTTTT.

The gene calls are TRBV10-3 and TRBJ1-2; 9 nucleotides align to TRBD1. J was trimmed by 6 bases and V by 3 bases; bases with no gene match: 5. The CDR3 runs 14 residues. In germline, CDR1 is ENHRY, CDR2 SYGVKD. Here the CDR3 reads CAISEDYRGHGYTF. CDR3 coding DNA: TGTGCCATCAGTGAAGATTACAGGGGGCATGGCTACACCTTC.

A few counts support this clone. The chain employs TRBV7-2 and TRBJ1-1, with 7 bases lining up with TRBD1. CDR1 SGHTA and CDR2 FQGNSA come from the germline V gene. The trim removed 3 bases at V and 1 base at J, leaving 2 bases unmatched. CDR3 size: 14 residues. The DNA of the CDR3 is TGTGCCAGCAGCTTGGACAGGAGGAACACTGAAGCTTTCTTT. Encoded protein: CASSLDRRNTEAFF.